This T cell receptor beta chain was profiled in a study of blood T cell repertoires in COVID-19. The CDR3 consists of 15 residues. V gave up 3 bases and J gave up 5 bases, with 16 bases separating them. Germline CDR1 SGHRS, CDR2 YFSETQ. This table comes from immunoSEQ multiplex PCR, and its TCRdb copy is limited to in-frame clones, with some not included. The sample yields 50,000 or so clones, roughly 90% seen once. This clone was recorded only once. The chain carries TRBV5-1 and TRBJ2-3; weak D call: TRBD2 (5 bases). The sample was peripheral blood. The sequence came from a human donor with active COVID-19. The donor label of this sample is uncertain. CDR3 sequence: CASSYRTLGRDTQYF. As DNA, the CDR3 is TGCGCCAGCAGCTATAGAACACTAGGAAGAGATACGCAGTATTTT. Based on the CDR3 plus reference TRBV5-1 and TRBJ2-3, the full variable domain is KAGVTQTPRYLIKTRGQQVTLSCSPISGHRSVSWYQQTPGQGLQFLFEYFSETQRNKGNFPGRFSGRQFSNSRSEMNVSTLELGDSALYLCASSYRTLGRDTQYFGPGTRLTVL.